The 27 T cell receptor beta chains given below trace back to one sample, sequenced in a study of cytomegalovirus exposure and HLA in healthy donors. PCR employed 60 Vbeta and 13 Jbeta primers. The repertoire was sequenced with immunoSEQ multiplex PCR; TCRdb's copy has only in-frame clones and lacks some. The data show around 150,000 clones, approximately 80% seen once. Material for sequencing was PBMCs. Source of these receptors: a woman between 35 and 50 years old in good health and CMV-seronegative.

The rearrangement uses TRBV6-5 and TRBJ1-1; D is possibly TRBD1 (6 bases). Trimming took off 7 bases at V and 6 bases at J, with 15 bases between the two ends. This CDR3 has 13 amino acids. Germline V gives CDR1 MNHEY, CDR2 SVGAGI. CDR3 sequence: CASTLRGGAEAFF. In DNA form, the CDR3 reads TGTGCCAGCACCCTACGTGGGGGCGCTGAAGCTTTCTTT.

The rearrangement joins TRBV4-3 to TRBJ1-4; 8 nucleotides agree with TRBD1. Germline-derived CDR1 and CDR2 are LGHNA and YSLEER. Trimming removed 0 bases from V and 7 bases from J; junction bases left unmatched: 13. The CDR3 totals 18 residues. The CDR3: CASSQDLAGGLYSEKLFF. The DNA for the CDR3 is TGCGCCAGCAGCCAAGATCTAGCAGGGGGCTTATATAGTGAAAAACTGTTTTTT.

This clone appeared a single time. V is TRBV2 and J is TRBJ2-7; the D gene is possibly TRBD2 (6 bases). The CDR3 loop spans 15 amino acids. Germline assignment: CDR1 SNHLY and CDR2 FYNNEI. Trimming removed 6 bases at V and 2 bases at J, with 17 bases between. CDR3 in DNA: TGTGCCAGCAGGCACACAGTCCGGGGGACCTACGAGCAGTACTTC. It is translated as CASRHTVRGTYEQYF.

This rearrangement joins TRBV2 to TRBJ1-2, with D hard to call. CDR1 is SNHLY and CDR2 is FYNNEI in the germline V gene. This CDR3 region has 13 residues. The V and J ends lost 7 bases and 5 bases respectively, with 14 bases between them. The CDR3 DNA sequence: TGTGCCAGCAAGGCAGGAACCAGTTATGGCTACACCTTC. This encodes CASKAGTSYGYTF.

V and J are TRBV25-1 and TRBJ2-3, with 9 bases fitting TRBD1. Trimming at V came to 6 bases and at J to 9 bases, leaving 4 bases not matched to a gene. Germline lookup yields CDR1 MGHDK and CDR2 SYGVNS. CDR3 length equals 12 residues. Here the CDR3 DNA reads TGTGCCAGCAGCGATGGACAGGGGACGCAGTATTTT. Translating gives CASSDGQGTQYF. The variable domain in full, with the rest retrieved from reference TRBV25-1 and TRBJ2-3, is EADIYQTPRYLVIGTGKKITLECSQTMGHDKMYWYQQDPGMELHLIHYSYGVNSTEKGDLSSESTVSRIRTEHFPLTLESARPSHTSQYLCASSDGQGTQYFGPGTRLTVL.

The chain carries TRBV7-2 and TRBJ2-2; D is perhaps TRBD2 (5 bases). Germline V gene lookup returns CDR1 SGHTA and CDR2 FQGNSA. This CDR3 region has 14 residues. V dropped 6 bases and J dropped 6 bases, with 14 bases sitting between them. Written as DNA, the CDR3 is TGTGCCAGCAGAGCGACGGGATCGGCCGGGGAGCTGTTTTTT. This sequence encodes CASRATGSAGELFF.

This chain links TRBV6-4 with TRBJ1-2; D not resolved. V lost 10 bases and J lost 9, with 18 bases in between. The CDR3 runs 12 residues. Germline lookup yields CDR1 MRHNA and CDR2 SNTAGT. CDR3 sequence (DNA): TGTGCCACCCTGGAGGAAGGTGGAAGCTACACCTTC. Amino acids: CATLEEGGSYTF.

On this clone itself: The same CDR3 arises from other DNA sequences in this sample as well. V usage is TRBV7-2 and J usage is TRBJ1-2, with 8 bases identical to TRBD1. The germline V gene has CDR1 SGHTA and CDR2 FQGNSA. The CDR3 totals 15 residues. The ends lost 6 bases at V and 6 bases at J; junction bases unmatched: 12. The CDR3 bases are TGTGCCAGCAGTCTATGGGGTCAGGGGGCGGATGGCTACACCTTC. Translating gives CASSLWGQGADGYTF. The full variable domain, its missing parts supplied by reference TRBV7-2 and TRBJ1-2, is GAGVSQSPSNKVTEKGKDVELRCDPISGHTALYWYRQSLGQGLEFLIYFQGNSAPDKSGLPSDRFSAERTGGSVSTLTIQRTQQEDSAVYLCASSLWGQGADGYTFGSGTRLTVV.

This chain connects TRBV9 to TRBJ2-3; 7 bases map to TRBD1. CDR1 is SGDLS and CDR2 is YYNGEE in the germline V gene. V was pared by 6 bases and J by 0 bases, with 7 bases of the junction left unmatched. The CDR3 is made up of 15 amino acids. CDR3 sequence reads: CASNSRQGSTDTQYF. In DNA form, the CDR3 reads TGTGCCAGCAATTCGAGACAGGGAAGCACAGATACGCAGTATTTT.

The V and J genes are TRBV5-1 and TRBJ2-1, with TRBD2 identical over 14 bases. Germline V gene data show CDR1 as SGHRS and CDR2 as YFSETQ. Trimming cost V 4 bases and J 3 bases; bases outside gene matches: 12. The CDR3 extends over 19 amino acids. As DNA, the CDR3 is TGCGCCAGCAGCACGGGACTAGCGGGGGCCATTTATAACTACAATGAGCAGTTCTTC. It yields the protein CASSTGLAGAIYNYNEQFF.

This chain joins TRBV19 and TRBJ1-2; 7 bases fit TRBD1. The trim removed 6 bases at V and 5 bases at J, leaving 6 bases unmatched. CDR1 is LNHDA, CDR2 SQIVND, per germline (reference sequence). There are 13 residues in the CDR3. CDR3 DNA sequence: TGTGCCAGTAGCAGGGGGAAGGGGTATGGCTACACCTTC. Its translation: CASSRGKGYGYTF.

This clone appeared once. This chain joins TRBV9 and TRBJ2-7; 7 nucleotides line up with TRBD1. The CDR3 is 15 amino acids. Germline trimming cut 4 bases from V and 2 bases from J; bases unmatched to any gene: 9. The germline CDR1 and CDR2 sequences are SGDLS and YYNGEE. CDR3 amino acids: CASSQRAGGTYEQYF. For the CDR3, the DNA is TGTGCCAGCAGCCAGAGGGCAGGGGGAACCTACGAGCAGTACTTC. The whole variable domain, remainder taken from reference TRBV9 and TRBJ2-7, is DSGVTQTPKHLITATGQRVTLRCSPRSGDLSVYWYQQSLDQGLQFLIQYYNGEERAKGNILERFSAQQFPDLHSELNLSSLELGDSALYFCASSQRAGGTYEQYFGPGTRLTVT.

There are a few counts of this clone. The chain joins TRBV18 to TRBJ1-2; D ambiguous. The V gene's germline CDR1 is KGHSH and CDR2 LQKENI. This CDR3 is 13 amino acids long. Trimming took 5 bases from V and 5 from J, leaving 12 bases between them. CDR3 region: CASSTSGSYGYTF. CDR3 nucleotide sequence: TGTGCCAGCTCAACCTCGGGTTCATATGGCTACACCTTC.

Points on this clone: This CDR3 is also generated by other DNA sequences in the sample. CDR3 DNA sequence: TGCAGTGCTAGTGGGGCGGGGGGCTACACCTTC. As protein: CSASGAGGYTF. V and J are TRBV20-1 and TRBJ1-2, with D perhaps matching TRBD1 (5 bases). With 3 bases removed from V and 8 bases from J, the gap between germline ends came to 10 bases. CDR3 length: 11 amino acids. Germline CDR1 is DFQATT and CDR2 is SNEGSKA (reference sequence).

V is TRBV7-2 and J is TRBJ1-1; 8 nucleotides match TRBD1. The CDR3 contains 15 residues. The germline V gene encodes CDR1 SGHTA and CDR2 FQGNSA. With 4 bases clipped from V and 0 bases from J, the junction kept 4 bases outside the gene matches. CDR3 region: CASSSRGRLNTEAFF. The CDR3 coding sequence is TGTGCCAGCAGCTCCAGGGGGCGGCTGAACACTGAAGCTTTCTTT.

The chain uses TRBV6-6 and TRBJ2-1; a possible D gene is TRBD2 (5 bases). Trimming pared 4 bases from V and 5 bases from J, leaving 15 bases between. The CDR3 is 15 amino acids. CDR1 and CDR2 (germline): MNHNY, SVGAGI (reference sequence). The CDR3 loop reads CASSSRPQRDNEQFF. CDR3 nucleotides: TGTGCCAGCAGTTCCCGGCCACAGAGGGACAATGAGCAGTTCTTC.

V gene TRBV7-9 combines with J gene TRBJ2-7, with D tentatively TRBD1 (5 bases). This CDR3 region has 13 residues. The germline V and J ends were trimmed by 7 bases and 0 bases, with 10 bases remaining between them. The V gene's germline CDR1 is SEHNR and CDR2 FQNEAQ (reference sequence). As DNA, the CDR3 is TGTGCCAGCACCTTCAGGGACTCCTACGAGCAGTACTTC. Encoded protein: CASTFRDSYEQYF.

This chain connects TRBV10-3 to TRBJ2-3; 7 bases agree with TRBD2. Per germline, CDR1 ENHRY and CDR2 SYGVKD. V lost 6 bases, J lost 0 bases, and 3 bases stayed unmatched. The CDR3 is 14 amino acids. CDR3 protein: CAIRASGSTDTQYF. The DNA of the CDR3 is TGTGCCATCAGGGCTAGCGGTAGCACAGATACGCAGTATTTT.

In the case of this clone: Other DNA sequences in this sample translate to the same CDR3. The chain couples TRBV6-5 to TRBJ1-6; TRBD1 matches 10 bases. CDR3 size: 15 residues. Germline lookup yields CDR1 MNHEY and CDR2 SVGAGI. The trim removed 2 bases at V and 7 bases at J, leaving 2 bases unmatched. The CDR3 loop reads CASSYGGQGNSPLHF. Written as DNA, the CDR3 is TGTGCCAGCAGTTACGGGGGACAGGGGAATTCACCCCTCCACTTT.

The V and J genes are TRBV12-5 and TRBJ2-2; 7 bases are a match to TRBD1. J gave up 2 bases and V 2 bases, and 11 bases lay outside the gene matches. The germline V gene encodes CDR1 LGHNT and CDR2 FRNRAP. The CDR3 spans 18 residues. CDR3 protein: CASGLSPGTVFNTGELFF. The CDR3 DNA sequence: TGTGCTAGTGGTTTGTCCCCCGGGACAGTGTTCAACACCGGGGAGCTGTTTTTT.

The CDR3 region is CASTAGLAGGIVYNEQFF. In DNA, the CDR3 is TGTGCCAGTACGGCGGGACTAGCGGGGGGGATAGTTTACAATGAGCAGTTCTTC. The V gene is TRBV19, the J gene TRBJ2-1; 16 positions agree with TRBD2. CDR1 LNHDA and CDR2 SQIVND come from the germline V gene (reference sequence). The CDR3 runs to 18 residues. J gave up 4 bases and V 7 bases, and 10 bases lay outside the gene matches.

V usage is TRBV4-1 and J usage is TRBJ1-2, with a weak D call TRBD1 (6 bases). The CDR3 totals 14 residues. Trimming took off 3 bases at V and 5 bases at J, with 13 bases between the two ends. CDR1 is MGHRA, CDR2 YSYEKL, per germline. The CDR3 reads CASSHPGVVYGYTF. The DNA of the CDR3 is TGCGCCAGCAGCCACCCAGGGGTAGTATATGGCTACACCTTC.

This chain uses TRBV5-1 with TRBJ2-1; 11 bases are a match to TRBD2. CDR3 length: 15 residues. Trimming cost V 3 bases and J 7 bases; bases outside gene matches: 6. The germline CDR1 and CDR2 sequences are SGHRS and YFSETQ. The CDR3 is CASSSTSGALNEQFF. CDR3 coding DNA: TGCGCCAGCAGCTCGACTAGCGGGGCGCTAAATGAGCAGTTCTTC.

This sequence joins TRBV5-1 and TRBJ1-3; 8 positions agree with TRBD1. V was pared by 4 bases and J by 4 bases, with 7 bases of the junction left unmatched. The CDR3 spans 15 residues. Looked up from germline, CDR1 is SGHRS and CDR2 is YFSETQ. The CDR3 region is CASSPDRVGGNTIYF. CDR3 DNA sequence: TGCGCCAGCAGCCCGGACAGGGTGGGCGGAAACACCATATATTTT.

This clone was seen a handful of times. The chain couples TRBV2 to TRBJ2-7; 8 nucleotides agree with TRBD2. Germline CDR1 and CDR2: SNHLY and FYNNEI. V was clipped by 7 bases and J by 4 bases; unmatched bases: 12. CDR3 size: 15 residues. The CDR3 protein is CASKERGSGIYEQYF. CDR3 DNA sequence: TGTGCCAGCAAAGAAAGGGGTAGCGGGATTTACGAGCAGTACTTC.

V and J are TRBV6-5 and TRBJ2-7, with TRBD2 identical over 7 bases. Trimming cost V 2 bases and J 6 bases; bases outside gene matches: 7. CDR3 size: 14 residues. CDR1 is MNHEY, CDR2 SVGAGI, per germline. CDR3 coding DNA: TGTGCCAGCAGTTACAGTGGCGGGGGAAGCGAGCAGTACTTC. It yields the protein CASSYSGGGSEQYF.

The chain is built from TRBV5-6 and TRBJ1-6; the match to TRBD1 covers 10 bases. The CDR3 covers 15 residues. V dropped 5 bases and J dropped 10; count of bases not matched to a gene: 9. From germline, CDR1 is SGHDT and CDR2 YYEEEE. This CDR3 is CASSFSGTGVSPLHF. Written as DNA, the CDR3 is TGTGCCAGCAGTTTTAGCGGGACAGGGGTCTCACCCCTCCACTTT.